Listed here are 29 T cell receptor beta chains from one sample, sequenced in a study of spatial heterogeneity in lung cancer. Described time point: sample taken at primary tumor resection. From the 5' RACE reads, TCRdb called clonotypes with MiXCR, one entry per CDR3 protein. The sample includes more than 4,500 distinct CDR3 sequences, around 3.2% of them seen just once. Sequencing was performed on normal lung tissue next to the tumor, taken at surgery. The receptors were gathered from a male donor with early-stage non-small cell lung cancer.

This chain joins TRBV5-6 and TRBJ2-2, with a possible D match to TRBD2 (5 bases). The germline V gene encodes CDR1 SGHDT and CDR2 YYEEEE. The CDR3 spans 13 residues. Trimming shortened V by 2 bases and J by 6 bases, and 8 bases separated the two germline ends. CDR3 bases: TGTGCCAGCAGCTTCCCGGAGGCCGGGGAGCTGTTTTTT. It yields the protein CASSFPEAGELFF.

This clonotype was seen repeatedly, ten times or more. The genes are TRBV5-5 and TRBJ1-5; perhaps TRBD1 as D (5 bases). This CDR3 comprises 16 residues. CDR1 is SGHKS, CDR2 YYEKEE, per germline (reference sequence). V was trimmed by 4 bases and J by 6 bases, leaving 20 bases between them. CDR3 sequence reads: CASSTTSGQGSQPQHF. The DNA for the CDR3 is TGTGCCAGCAGCACCACGTCAGGGCAGGGCAGTCAGCCCCAGCATTTT.

The chain links TRBV24-1 to TRBJ2-2, with D perhaps assigned TRBD1 or TRBD2 (5 bases each). This CDR3 contains 18 residues. The germline gives CDR1 KGHDR, CDR2 SFDVKD. Trimming pared 1 base from V and 7 bases from J, leaving 21 bases between. The CDR3 sequence is CATSDFPLGTDSGGELFF. Written as DNA, the CDR3 is TGTGCCACCAGTGATTTCCCCCTCGGGACCGATTCGGGCGGGGAGCTGTTTTTT.

This clonotype is medium-sized by share. The chain is built from TRBV20-1 and TRBJ1-4; 9 bases fit TRBD1. Germline V gives CDR1 DFQATT, CDR2 SNEGSKA (reference sequence). The CDR3 has 16 residues. Trimming took 5 bases from V and 4 from J; bases not matched to a gene: 11. The CDR3 region has the DNA TGCAGTGCTGGGAATAGTACAGGGGGCGTTAATGAAAAACTGTTTTTT. This encodes CSAGNSTGGVNEKLFF.

This clonotype occurred many times. The chain links TRBV5-1 to TRBJ2-3; 8 nucleotides line up with TRBD1. Per the germline V gene, CDR1 is SGHRS and CDR2 is YFSETQ. The CDR3 spans 18 residues. V shed 1 base, J shed 5 bases, and the junction held 15 bases outside the gene matches. CDR3 nucleotide sequence: TGCGCCAGCAGCTTGATGCGGACAGGGATCTCATCGGGAGATACGCAGTATTTT. This codes for CASSLMRTGISSGDTQYF.

This clonotype was detected ten times or more. The chain employs TRBV5-4 and TRBJ2-3; D may be TRBD2 (5 bases). The germline V gene has CDR1 SGHNT and CDR2 YYREEE (reference sequence). CDR3 length equals 14 residues. V lost 0 bases to trimming and J lost 4 bases, with 9 bases between them. For the CDR3, the DNA is TGTGCCAGCAGCTTGGGGGCGGGTTCAGATACGCAGTATTTT. This encodes CASSLGAGSDTQYF. Full variable domain (rest looked up from reference TRBV5-4 and TRBJ2-3): ETGVTQSPTHLIKTRGQQVTLRCSSQSGHNTVSWYQQALGQGPQFIFQYYREEENGRGNFPPRFSGLQFPNYSSELNVNALELDDSALYLCASSLGAGSDTQYFGPGTRLTVL.

In its sample, this clonotype is medium-sized. The chain has TRBV12-3 or TRBV12-4 and TRBJ2-6; D is ambiguous. CDR3 length: 20 residues. Trimming pared 5 bases from V and 0 bases from J, leaving 23 bases between. Here the CDR3 DNA reads TGTGCCAGCAGTATCCACCTCGATACCTTACCCCACTCTGGGGCCAACGTCCTGACTTTC. Amino acid sequence: CASSIHLDTLPHSGANVLTF.

With regard to this clonotype: It may be a read error: a sequence one base away is much more abundant. This CDR3 is missing its conserved last phenylalanine or tryptophan, likely due to a read error. V is TRBV3-1 and J is TRBJ2-7; maybe TRBD2 (6 bases). The V gene lost 3 bases and the J gene lost 6 bases, with 15 bases spanning the gap. CDR1 and CDR2 from the germline V gene are LGHDT and YNNKEL (reference sequence). The CDR3 has 14 amino acids. The chain's CDR3 is CASSHGTSGREQYY. In DNA form, the CDR3 reads TGTGCCAGCAGCCACGGAACCAGCGGGCGCGAGCAGTACTAC.

Within the sample, this clonotype is medium-sized (0.01 to 0.1%). V and J are TRBV24-1 and TRBJ2-5, with D possibly being TRBD2 (7 bases). CDR3 size: 13 residues. Trimming left V 9 bases short and J 5 bases short, with 15 bases between. Germline V gives CDR1 KGHDR, CDR2 SFDVKD. The CDR3 sequence is CATRRGPGETQYF. The CDR3 region has the DNA TGTGCCACCCGGCGGGGGCCGGGGGAGACCCAGTACTTC.

This clonotype was seen ten or more times. V gene TRBV10-3 combines with J gene TRBJ1-5; TRBD1 agrees at 7 bases. This CDR3 has 14 residues. Looked up from germline, CDR1 is ENHRY and CDR2 is SYGVKD. V dropped 3 bases and J dropped 8; count of bases not matched to a gene: 7. CDR3 amino acids: CAISEGGGAEPQHF. CDR3 bases: TGTGCCATCAGTGAAGGAGGGGGCGCGGAGCCCCAGCATTTT.

This clonotype is classed as medium-sized. The chain recombines TRBV7-9 with TRBJ2-1; 10 bases map to TRBD2. The V segment lost 6 bases and the J segment 4 bases; nucleotides outside the gene matches: 6. Germline V gene data show CDR1 as SEHNR and CDR2 as FQNEAQ (reference sequence). CDR3 length: 15 residues. This CDR3 reads CASSSGLAAYNEQFF. The DNA for the CDR3 is TGTGCCAGCAGTTCAGGACTAGCGGCTTACAATGAGCAGTTCTTC.

This clonotype is deemed medium-sized. The V and J genes are TRBV6-6 and TRBJ2-1; D possibly uses TRBD1 or TRBD2 (5 bases each). The germline V and J ends were trimmed by 6 bases and 4 bases, with 19 bases remaining between them. This CDR3 has 16 amino acids. Germline V gives CDR1 MNHNY, CDR2 SVGAGI (reference sequence). CDR3: CASSPVGGPLYNEQFF. CDR3 DNA: TGTGCCAGCAGCCCCGTTGGGGGACCATTGTACAATGAGCAGTTCTTC.

This clonotype was picked up many times. The rearrangement links TRBV7-9 to TRBJ1-5, with D possibly matching TRBD1 (5 bases). V was trimmed by 3 bases and J by 6 bases, leaving 18 bases between them. This CDR3 spans 16 amino acids. CDR1 is SEHNR, CDR2 FQNEAQ, per germline (reference sequence). CDR3 sequence reads: CASSLGGTGWGQPQHF. DNA of the CDR3: TGTGCCAGCAGCTTGGGTGGAACAGGATGGGGTCAGCCCCAGCATTTT.

By share of the sample, this clonotype is large. The chain has TRBV7-9 and TRBJ1-2; 7 bases are a match to TRBD1. With V trimmed by 5 bases and J by 8 bases, 11 bases remained unmatched. Germline assignment: CDR1 SEHNR and CDR2 FQNEAQ (reference sequence). The length of the CDR3 is 14 residues. CDR3: CASSPGTELRGYTF. In DNA form, the CDR3 reads TGTGCCAGCAGCCCCGGGACAGAGTTGAGGGGCTACACCTTC.

This clonotype was picked up many times. The J gene is TRBJ2-4, the V gene TRBV20-1, with TRBD2 matching 7 bases. The CDR3 covers 16 residues. Germline CDR1 is DFQATT and CDR2 is SNEGSKA (reference sequence). The V and J ends lost 3 bases and 0 bases, in that order; junction bases with no gene match: 8. The CDR3 protein is CSASLRDYIAKNIQYF. The DNA of the CDR3 is TGCAGTGCTAGTCTCCGGGACTACATAGCCAAAAACATTCAGTACTTC.

This clonotype came up a few times. Just one base apart from a much larger clone, this may be a read error. This chain uses TRBV5-1 with TRBJ1-2, with 7 bases that match TRBD1. Looked up from germline, CDR1 is SGHRS and CDR2 is YFSETQ. The CDR3 is 14 amino acids. DNA of the CDR3: TGCGCCAGCAGCTGGGGACAGACTAACTATGGCTACAACTTC. This codes for CASSWGQTNYGYNF.

By share of the sample, this clonotype is medium-sized. The V and J genes are TRBV12-3 or TRBV12-4 and TRBJ2-7; 9 positions agree with TRBD2. Trimming at V came to 4 bases and at J to 6 bases, leaving 13 bases not matched to a gene. The CDR3 consists of 16 residues. As DNA, the CDR3 is TGTGCCAGCAGTTCAGGCTTTAGCGGGAGCTGGGGCGAGCAGTACTTC. This sequence encodes CASSSGFSGSWGEQYF.

This clonotype was observed many times. V gene TRBV7-6 combines with J gene TRBJ2-3; 7 bases agree with TRBD2. This CDR3 spans 13 amino acids. V was pared by 4 bases and J by 14 bases, with 12 bases of the junction left unmatched. Looked up from germline, CDR1 is SGHVS and CDR2 is FNYEAQ. CDR3 DNA sequence: TGTGCCAGCAGCTCGGGACTCCGTAGCGGGTGGTATTTT. It encodes CASSSGLRSGWYF.

This clonotype is categorized as medium-sized (0.01 to 0.1%). V is TRBV6-5 and J is TRBJ1-1; D is unresolved. Germline V gene lookup returns CDR1 MNHEY and CDR2 SVGAGI. Trimming stripped 6 bases from V and 1 base from J, with 9 bases between. The CDR3 consists of 13 residues. For the CDR3, the DNA is TGTGCCAGCAGAAAAACGGGGAACACTGAAGCTTTCTTT. Translation: CASRKTGNTEAFF.

This clonotype was observed many times. CDR3 bases: TGTGCCAGCAGTTCCACGACGGAGAATCAGCCCCAGCATTTT. Amino acid sequence: CASSSTTENQPQHF. This sequence joins TRBV6-2 or TRBV6-3 and TRBJ1-5; no clear D. V lost 4 bases to trimming and J lost 4 bases, with 11 bases between them. This CDR3 contains 14 residues. CDR1 is MNHEY and CDR2 is SVGEGT in the germline V gene.

The sample holds many counts of this clonotype. This chain joins TRBV27 and TRBJ2-6; the match to TRBD1 covers 9 bases. Germline V gene sequence: CDR1 MNHEY, CDR2 SMNVEV (reference sequence). V lost 1 base to trimming and J lost 0 bases; unmatched junction nucleotides: 10. There are 20 residues in the CDR3. The CDR3 protein is CASSLLSWTGANSGANVLTF. The DNA of the CDR3 is TGTGCCAGCAGTTTATTATCTTGGACAGGGGCCAACTCTGGGGCCAACGTCCTGACTTTC.

This clonotype is classed as medium-sized. The chain combines TRBV21-1 with TRBJ1-6; whether TRBD1, the table's D call, matches the DNA was not checked. TRBV21-1 is a listed pseudogene. The CDR3 is 18 residues long. CDR3 DNA sequence: TGTGCCAGCAGCAAAGCGCCACAGGAGAGCTCCTATAATTCACCCCTCCACTTT. This sequence encodes CASSKAPQESSYNSPLHF.

This clonotype is classed as medium-sized. The chain recombines TRBV7-9 with TRBJ1-5; 7 positions agree with TRBD1. The CDR3 is 15 residues long. V lost 1 base to trimming and J lost 7 bases; unmatched junction nucleotides: 7. Germline CDR1 and CDR2: SEHNR and FQNEAQ (reference sequence). CDR3: CASSLDTIGGQPQHF. The CDR3 DNA sequence: TGTGCCAGCAGCTTAGATACCATAGGGGGCCAGCCCCAGCATTTT.

Ten or more counts support this clonotype. The chain is built from TRBV27 and TRBJ1-5; possible D gene TRBD1, 5 bases. This CDR3 spans 14 amino acids. Germline values: CDR1 MNHEY, CDR2 SMNVEV (reference sequence). Trimming took 4 bases from V and 11 from J, leaving 18 bases between them. The CDR3 protein is CASSSLGGESAQHF. The CDR3 DNA is TGTGCCAGCAGTTCCCTCGGGGGTGAGTCAGCCCAGCATTTT.

Many counts were recorded for this clonotype. The V call is TRBV28, the J call TRBJ2-1; possible D gene TRBD2, 6 bases. Germline CDR1 and CDR2: MDHEN and SYDVKM. The CDR3 has 14 amino acids. Trimming cost V 9 bases and J 5 bases, with 17 bases left between them. CDR3 sequence (DNA): TGTGCCAGACGGACTATATCGAATAACAATGAGCAGTTCTTC. This encodes CARRTISNNNEQFF.

This clonotype was seen ten or more times. The chain links TRBV7-2 to TRBJ2-7, with a possible D match to TRBD2 (7 bases). Germline-derived CDR1 and CDR2 are SGHTA and FQGNSA. This CDR3 is 14 amino acids long. V lost 1 base and J 6 bases, leaving 13 bases between the germline ends. Written as DNA, the CDR3 is TGTGCCAGCAGCTTAGATGCGGGGGCGGGCGAGCAGTACGTC. It is translated as CASSLDAGAGEQYV.

There are many counts of this clonotype. The chain uses TRBV13 and TRBJ1-6; D unresolved. This CDR3 has 14 amino acids. The V and J ends lost 0 bases and 5 bases respectively, with 5 bases between them. Germline V gene data show CDR1 as PRHDT and CDR2 as FYEKMQ (reference sequence). The CDR3 DNA reads TGTGCCAGCAGCTTAGGAGGAAATAATTCACCCCTCCACTTT. This sequence encodes CASSLGGNNSPLHF.

This clonotype occurred many times. V gene TRBV27 combines with J gene TRBJ2-1; D may be TRBD2 (5 bases). CDR1 and CDR2 from the germline V gene are MNHEY and SMNVEV (reference sequence). The V and J ends lost 7 bases and 8 bases respectively, with 18 bases between them. This CDR3 is 14 amino acids long. CDR3 coding DNA: TGTGCCAGCAATCACAAGAGGGTACTCGATGAGCAGTTCTTC. Translation: CASNHKRVLDEQFF.

By sample share, this clonotype is medium-sized. This sequence joins TRBV30 and TRBJ1-2, with D perhaps matching TRBD1 (5 bases). The length of the CDR3 is 12 residues. V lost 0 bases, J lost 4 bases, and 6 bases lay in between. The germline CDR1 and CDR2 sequences are GTSNPN and SVGIG (reference sequence). The CDR3 region is CAWSVQAYGYTF. The CDR3 DNA reads as TGTGCCTGGAGTGTACAGGCCTATGGCTACACCTTC. The full variable domain, rest sourced from reference TRBV30 and TRBJ1-2, is SQTIHQWPATLVQPVGSPLSLECTVEGTSNPNLYWYRQAAGRGLQLLFYSVGIGQISSEVPQNLSASRPQDRQFILSSKKLLLSDSGFYLCAWSVQAYGYTFGSGTRLTVV.